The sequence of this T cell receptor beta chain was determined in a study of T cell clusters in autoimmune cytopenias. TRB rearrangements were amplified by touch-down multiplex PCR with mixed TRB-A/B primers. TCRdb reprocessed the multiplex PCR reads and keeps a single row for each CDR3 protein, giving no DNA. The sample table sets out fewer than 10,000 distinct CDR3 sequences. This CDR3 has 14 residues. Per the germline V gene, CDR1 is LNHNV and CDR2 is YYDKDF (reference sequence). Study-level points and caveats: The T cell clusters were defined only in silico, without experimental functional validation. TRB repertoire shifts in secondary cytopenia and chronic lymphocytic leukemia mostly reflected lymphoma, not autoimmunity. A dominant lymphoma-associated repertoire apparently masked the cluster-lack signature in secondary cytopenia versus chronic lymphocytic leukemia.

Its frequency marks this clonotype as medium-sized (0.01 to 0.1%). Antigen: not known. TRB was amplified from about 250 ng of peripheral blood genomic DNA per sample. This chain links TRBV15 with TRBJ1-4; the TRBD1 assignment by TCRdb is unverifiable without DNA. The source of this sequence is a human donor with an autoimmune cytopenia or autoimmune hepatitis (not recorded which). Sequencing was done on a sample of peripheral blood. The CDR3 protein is CATSRGQSNEKLFF.